Shown below are 21 T cell receptor beta chains from a single sample sequenced in a study of T-cell memory formation after mild COVID-19. TCRdb re-called the 5' RACE reads with MiXCR, one entry per CDR3 protein. Of 250,000 or so distinct CDR3 sequences detected, 15% to 20% appear once; the ten largest clones hold under 30%. Sequenced: PBMCs or a T cell subset sorted from them (not recorded which). These receptors all come from a man between 18 and 35 years old who had mild COVID-19 (a few samples of this study predate the infection). Cell type and time point are not known.

In this sample, this clonotype turned up a few times. The rearrangement joins TRBV10-3 to TRBJ2-5; D is tentatively TRBD1 or TRBD2 (6 bases each). The CDR3 contains 14 residues. V was clipped by 4 bases and J by 4 bases, with 13 bases between them. CDR1 is ENHRY, CDR2 SYGVKD, per germline. CDR3 nucleotide sequence: TGTGCCATCAGTGTCGGGGGCTCCGTAGAGACCCAGTACTTC. Translation gives CAISVGGSVETQYF.

V usage is TRBV4-3 and J usage is TRBJ2-3; possible D gene TRBD2, 7 bases. The V and J ends lost 4 bases and 6 bases respectively, with 17 bases between them. From germline, CDR1 is LGHNA and CDR2 YSLEER. This CDR3 comprises 15 residues. The CDR3 loop reads CASSRGGGALDTQYF. CDR3 nucleotides: TGCGCCAGCAGCCGGGGGGGCGGGGCGCTGGATACGCAGTATTTT.

The table lists this clonotype with a few counts. The rearrangement uses TRBV24-1 and TRBJ1-5; D not resolved. Germline-derived CDR1 and CDR2 are KGHDR and SFDVKD. This CDR3 region has 14 residues. V gave up 5 bases and J gave up 4 bases, with 11 bases separating them. CDR3 loop: CATSGLWDNQPQHF. The CDR3 coding sequence is TGTGCCACCAGTGGTCTTTGGGATAATCAGCCCCAGCATTTT.

The chain couples TRBV19 to TRBJ1-1, with a possible D match to TRBD1 (5 bases). There are 12 residues in the CDR3. Germline V lookup: CDR1 LNHDA, CDR2 SQIVND (reference sequence). V gave up 5 bases and J gave up 4 bases, with 8 bases separating them. The CDR3 loop reads CASSGGFTEAFF. In DNA, the CDR3 is TGTGCCAGTAGTGGGGGGTTCACTGAAGCTTTCTTT.

This chain joins TRBV3-1 and TRBJ2-7; 13 bases are shared with TRBD2. Trimming took 2 bases from V and 2 from J; bases not matched to a gene: 0. CDR1 and CDR2 from the germline V gene are LGHDT and YNNKEL (reference sequence). CDR3 length equals 15 residues. DNA for the CDR3: TGTGCCAGCAGCCAAACTAGCGGGGGGGCCTACGAGCAGTACTTC. It specifies CASSQTSGGAYEQYF.

Only a few counts were recorded for this clonotype. The CDR3 DNA follows: TGTGCCAGCAGCCAAGATCAGGGACTTGGAGCTTTCTTT. Translated, it gives CASSQDQGLGAFF. The chain is built from TRBV4-2 and TRBJ1-1; tentatively, D is TRBD1 (5 bases). From germline, CDR1 is LGHNA and CDR2 YNFKEQ. The CDR3 length is 13 residues. The ends were cut back, 0 bases at V and 10 bases at J, with 12 bases in the middle.

In this sample, this clonotype turned up many times. The chain combines TRBV5-1 with TRBJ2-7; maybe TRBD1 (6 bases). CDR1 SGHRS and CDR2 YFSETQ come from the germline V gene. The CDR3 consists of 13 residues. The germline V and J ends were trimmed by 7 bases and 7 bases, with 18 bases remaining between them. This CDR3 is CASGRDTMSEQYV. DNA of the CDR3: TGCGCCAGCGGCCGGGACACCATGTCTGAGCAGTACGTC.

The chain links TRBV29-1 to TRBJ2-2; 11 nucleotides line up with TRBD1. Germline V gene sequence: CDR1 SQVTM, CDR2 ANQGSEA. The CDR3 spans 14 residues. The J segment lost 6 bases and the V segment lost 7 bases, leaving 7 bases of the junction unmatched. The CDR3 protein is CSGGTGGIAGELFF. DNA of the CDR3: TGCAGCGGGGGGACAGGGGGTATAGCCGGGGAGCTGTTTTTT.

This clonotype showed up just a few times. This chain links TRBV6-2 or TRBV6-3 with TRBJ1-2, with 9 bases aligning to TRBD1. The germline gives CDR1 MNHEY, CDR2 SVGEGT. The CDR3 totals 14 residues. Trimming removed 5 bases from V and 8 bases from J; junction bases left unmatched: 9. CDR3 sequence (DNA): TGTGCCAGCAGTCCGCGGGGACAGGGTAACGGCTACACCTTC. Its protein is CASSPRGQGNGYTF.

The chain couples TRBV5-1 to TRBJ2-1; D not resolved. The CDR3 has 14 amino acids. CDR1 SGHRS and CDR2 YFSETQ come from the germline V gene. V gave up 2 bases and J gave up 4 bases, with 10 bases separating them. CDR3 DNA sequence: TGCGCCAGCAGCTTCAGGCCCCCATACAATGAGCAGTTCTTC. This translates into CASSFRPPYNEQFF.

There are a few counts of this clonotype. The V gene is TRBV19, the J gene TRBJ2-7; D gene uncertain. Germline lookup yields CDR1 LNHDA and CDR2 SQIVND (reference sequence). V was pared by 6 bases and J by 7 bases, with 10 bases between. The CDR3 runs 11 residues. This CDR3 is CASRGLGEQYF. The DNA for the CDR3 is TGTGCCAGTAGGGGTCTGGGGGAGCAGTACTTC.

This clonotype was seen a few times. V gene TRBV5-1 combines with J gene TRBJ2-1; TRBD1 aligns across 8 bases. Per the germline V gene, CDR1 is SGHRS and CDR2 is YFSETQ. V lost 3 bases, J lost 8 bases, and 4 bases stayed unmatched. This CDR3 has 13 residues. DNA of the CDR3: TGCGCCAGCAGCTCGGACAGGGCCTATGAGCAGTTCTTC. Amino acids: CASSSDRAYEQFF. Full variable domain (outside the CDR3, taken from reference TRBV5-1 and TRBJ2-1): KAGVTQTPRYLIKTRGQQVTLSCSPISGHRSVSWYQQTPGQGLQFLFEYFSETQRNKGNFPGRFSGRQFSNSRSEMNVSTLELGDSALYLCASSSDRAYEQFFGPGTRLTVL.

This clonotype was recorded at least ten times. This sequence joins TRBV28 and TRBJ2-1; 7 bases agree with TRBD2. The germline CDR1 and CDR2 sequences are MDHEN and SYDVKM. This CDR3 is 14 amino acids long. V shed 8 bases, J shed 0 bases, and the junction held 4 bases outside the gene matches. The CDR3 nucleotides read TGTGCCAGCGTAGGCGGGAGCTCCTACAATGAGCAGTTCTTC. This translates into CASVGGSSYNEQFF.

This clonotype appeared a single time. The chain couples TRBV5-8 to TRBJ1-5; D is uncertain. V lost 5 bases and J 1 base, leaving 16 bases between the germline ends. This CDR3 is 16 amino acids long. Germline CDR1 and CDR2: SGHTS and YDEGEE. The CDR3 is CASSPLAGCSNQPQHF. CDR3 DNA sequence: TGTGCCAGCAGTCCCCTCGCAGGATGCAGCAATCAGCCCCAGCATTTT.

This clonotype was picked up one time. For the CDR3, the DNA is TGTGCCAGCAATGGCCCGAGGGGTGCTCCGATTAGGGAGCAGTTCTTC. It encodes CASNGPRGAPIREQFF. V and J are TRBV2 and TRBJ2-1; D possibly matches TRBD1 or TRBD2 (5 bases each). The CDR3 sequence is 16 residues long. The V end lost 7 bases, the J end lost 10 bases, and 26 bases lay between the germline ends. The germline CDR1 and CDR2 sequences are SNHLY and FYNNEI.

This clonotype came up many times. The chain links TRBV6-5 to TRBJ2-7, with 9 nucleotides matching TRBD1. J lost 4 bases, V lost 5 bases, and 6 bases had no gene match. The CDR3 runs to 14 residues. The germline V gene has CDR1 MNHEY and CDR2 SVGAGI. The CDR3 loop reads CASSAGTGRYEQYF. The CDR3 DNA reads as TGTGCCAGCAGTGCCGGGACAGGGAGGTACGAGCAGTACTTC.

This clonotype was observed a handful of times. The chain has TRBV7-2 and TRBJ2-3; D is uncertain. This CDR3 is 13 amino acids long. Germline values: CDR1 SGHTA, CDR2 FQGNSA. V gave up 5 bases and J gave up 0 bases, with 6 bases separating them. For the CDR3, the DNA is TGTGCCAGCAGCCCCAGTAGCACAGATACGCAGTATTTT. It is translated as CASSPSSTDTQYF.

CDR3 DNA: TGCGCCAGCGTTGGGTTTCCGAACACCGGGGAGCTGTTTTTT. Residues: CASVGFPNTGELFF. The chain links TRBV4-1 to TRBJ2-2; no definite D call. V was shortened by 8 bases and J by 0 bases, with 10 bases between the two germline ends. Germline CDR1 MGHRA, CDR2 YSYEKL. This CDR3 spans 14 amino acids.

In this sample, this clonotype turned up once. The junction shows a germline mismatch at one end, possibly a read error. The gene calls are TRBV30 and TRBJ2-5; 7 nucleotides line up with TRBD1. In germline, CDR1 is GTSNPN, CDR2 SVGIG (reference sequence). The CDR3 length is 13 residues. Here the CDR3 reads CDWSVRAGDSPSF. The CDR3 DNA is TGTGACTGGAGTGTACGGGCCGGGGACAGCCCATCCTTC.

The chain employs TRBV6-5 and TRBJ1-1, with D maybe TRBD1 (5 bases). CDR1 and CDR2 from the germline V gene are MNHEY and SVGAGI. CDR3 length equals 13 residues. V was shortened by 2 bases and J by 10 bases, with 14 bases between the two germline ends. Here the CDR3 DNA reads TGTGCCAGCAGTTACGACCAGGGCAGAATAGCTTTCTTT. This encodes CASSYDQGRIAFF.

The rearrangement links TRBV7-8 to TRBJ2-3; D is tentatively TRBD1 or TRBD2 (6 bases each). There are 15 residues in the CDR3. Trimming took off 5 bases at V and 4 bases at J, with 16 bases between the two ends. Germline CDR1 reads SGHVS; CDR2 reads FQNEAQ. CDR3 coding DNA: TGTGCCAGCAGCCCGGGCCCGGGGGCCCCAGATACGCAGTATTTT. It is translated as CASSPGPGAPDTQYF.